The 5 T cell receptor beta chains below come from one sample, sequenced in a study of identical twins. Using its own MiXCR run on the 5' RACE reads, TCRdb lists one record per CDR3 protein. The repertoire includes more than 200,000 distinct CDR3 sequences, around 15% of them detected once, and about 9% sits in the top ten. Sequencing was carried out using memory (CD45RO+) T cells sorted from blood. The receptors here all came from a woman younger than 35 in good health.

This clonotype was observed a few times. This chain connects TRBV5-4 to TRBJ2-7; D gene uncertain. Deletions cut 4 bases from V and 0 bases from J, with 11 bases between. Germline CDR1 SGHNT, CDR2 YYREEE (reference sequence). This CDR3 is built from 14 residues. This CDR3 reads CASSTRGRSYEQYF. The DNA of the CDR3 is TGTGCCAGCAGCACCCGCGGCCGCTCCTACGAGCAGTACTTC.

This clonotype was counted ten times or more. The chain is built from TRBV6-2 or TRBV6-3 and TRBJ2-4; 12 nucleotides match TRBD2. The CDR3 sequence is 17 residues long. Germline lookup yields CDR1 MNHEY and CDR2 SVGEGT. J lost 1 base, V lost 7 bases, and 8 bases had no gene match. The CDR3: CASNELAGGPAKNIQYF. CDR3 nucleotide sequence: TGTGCCAGCAACGAGCTAGCGGGAGGGCCGGCCAAAAACATTCAGTACTTC.

This chain joins TRBV25-1 and TRBJ2-2, with 9 bases matching TRBD1. In germline, CDR1 is MGHDK, CDR2 SYGVNS. There are 15 residues in the CDR3. V was clipped by 5 bases and J by 5 bases; unmatched bases: 6. In DNA, the CDR3 is TGTGCCAGCAGTATACAGGGGGCTAAGACCGGGGAGCTGTTTTTT. This encodes CASSIQGAKTGELFF.

J is TRBJ2-3 and V is TRBV7-2, with TRBD2 matching 7 bases. Germline assignment: CDR1 SGHTA and CDR2 FQGNSA. J was trimmed by 6 bases and V by 2 bases; bases with no gene match: 8. CDR3 length: 15 amino acids. The CDR3 protein is CASSLTPRESDTQYF. CDR3 sequence (DNA): TGTGCCAGCAGCTTAACTCCGCGGGAGAGCGATACGCAGTATTTT.

The chain links TRBV4-3 to TRBJ2-4, with D perhaps matching TRBD2 (5 bases). In germline, CDR1 is LGHNA, CDR2 YSLEER. V lost 0 bases to trimming and J lost 8 bases, with 11 bases between them. The CDR3 length is 14 residues. The CDR3 is CASSQDSGKDIQYF. CDR3 in DNA: TGCGCCAGCAGCCAAGACTCCGGGAAGGACATTCAGTACTTC.